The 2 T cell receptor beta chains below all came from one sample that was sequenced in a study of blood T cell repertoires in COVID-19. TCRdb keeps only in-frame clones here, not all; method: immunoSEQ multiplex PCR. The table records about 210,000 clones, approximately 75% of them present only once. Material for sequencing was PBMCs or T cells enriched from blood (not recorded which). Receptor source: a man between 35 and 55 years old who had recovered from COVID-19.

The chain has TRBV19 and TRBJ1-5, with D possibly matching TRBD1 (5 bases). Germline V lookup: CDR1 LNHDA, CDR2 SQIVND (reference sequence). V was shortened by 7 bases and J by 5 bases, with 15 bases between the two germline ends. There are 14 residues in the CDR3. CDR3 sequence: CASTHLVRDQPQHF. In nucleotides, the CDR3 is TGTGCCAGTACCCACTTGGTCAGGGATCAGCCCCAGCATTTT. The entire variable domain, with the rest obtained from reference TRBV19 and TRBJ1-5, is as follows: DGGITQSPKYLFRKEGQNVTLSCEQNLNHDAMYWYRQDPGQGLRLIYYSQIVNDFQKGDIAEGYSVSREKKESFPLTVTSAQKNPTAFYLCASTHLVRDQPQHFGDGTRLSIL.

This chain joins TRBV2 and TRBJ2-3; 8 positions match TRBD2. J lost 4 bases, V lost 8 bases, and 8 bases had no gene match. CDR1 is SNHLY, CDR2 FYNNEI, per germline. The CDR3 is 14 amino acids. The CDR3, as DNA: TGTGCCAGCCCTCAAGCGGGGGAGGCAGATACGCAGTATTTT. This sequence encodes CASPQAGEADTQYF.